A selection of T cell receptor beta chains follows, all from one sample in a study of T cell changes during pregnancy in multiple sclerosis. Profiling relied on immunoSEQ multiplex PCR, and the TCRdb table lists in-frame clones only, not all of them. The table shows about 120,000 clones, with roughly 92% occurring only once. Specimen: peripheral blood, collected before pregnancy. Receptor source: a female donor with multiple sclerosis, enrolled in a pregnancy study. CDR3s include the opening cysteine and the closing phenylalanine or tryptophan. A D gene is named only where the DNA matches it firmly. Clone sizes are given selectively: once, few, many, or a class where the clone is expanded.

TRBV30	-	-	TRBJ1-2	CAWSVQPDSYGYTF	TGTGCCTGGAGTGTACAGCCTGACAGCTATGGCTACACCTTC
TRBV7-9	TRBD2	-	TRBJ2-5	CASSLRMLAGWETQYF	TGTGCCAGCAGCTTAAGAATGCTAGCGGGGTGGGAGACCCAGTACTTC
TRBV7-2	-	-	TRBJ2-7	CASSYSSYEQYF	TGTGCCAGCAGCTATAGCTCCTACGAGCAGTACTTC
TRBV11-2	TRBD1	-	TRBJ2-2	CASSFTGGRGRTGELFF	TGTGCCAGCAGCTTCACCGGAGGCAGGGGGCGCACCGGGGAGCTGTTTTTT
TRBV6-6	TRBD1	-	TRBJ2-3	CASSSPGTGGAYF	TGTGCCAGCAGTTCCCCCGGGACAGGGGGCGCGTATTTT
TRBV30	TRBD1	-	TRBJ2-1	CAWSPDRGLGYNEQFF	TGTGCCTGGAGTCCCGACAGGGGGCTTGGATACAATGAGCAGTTCTTC
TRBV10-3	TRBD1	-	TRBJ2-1	CASRTGTGNNEQFF	TGTGCCAGCCGGACCGGGACAGGGAACAATGAGCAGTTCTTC
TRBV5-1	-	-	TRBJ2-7	CASSLVRGPYEQYF	TGCGCCAGCAGCTTGGTCAGGGGCCCCTACGAGCAGTACTTC
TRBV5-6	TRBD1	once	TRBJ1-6	CASSAGTGIGDSPLHF	TGTGCCAGCAGCGCGGGGACAGGCATAGGGGATTCACCCCTCCACTTT
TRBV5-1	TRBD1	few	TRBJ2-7	CASRFRGQGKDEQYF	TGCGCCAGCAGATTCAGGGGACAGGGAAAGGACGAGCAGTACTTC
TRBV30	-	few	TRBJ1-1	CAWSVPGSEAFF	TGTGCCTGGAGTGTTCCGGGATCTGAAGCTTTCTTT
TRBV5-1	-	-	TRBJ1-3	CASSFGGAGNTIYF	TGCGCCAGCAGCTTCGGAGGGGCTGGAAACACCATATATTTT
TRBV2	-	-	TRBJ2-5	CASFSLPDTQYF	TGTGCCAGCTTTAGCCTTCCAGACACCCAGTACTTC
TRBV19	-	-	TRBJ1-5	CASSISRGPNQPQHF	TGTGCCAGTAGTATCTCCAGGGGTCCCAATCAGCCCCAGCATTTT
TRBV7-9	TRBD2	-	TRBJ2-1	CASSSWTSGRGGNEQFF	TGTGCCAGCAGCTCATGGACTAGCGGGAGGGGAGGCAATGAGCAGTTCTTC
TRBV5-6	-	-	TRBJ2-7	CASSPIRGRTSYEQYF	TGTGCCAGCAGCCCCATAAGAGGGCGAACCTCCTACGAGCAGTACTTC
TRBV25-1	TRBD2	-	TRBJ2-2	CASSETGLGAGELFF	TGTGCCAGCAGTGAAACGGGACTAGGTGCCGGGGAGCTGTTTTTT
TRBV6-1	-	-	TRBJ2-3	CASSPDGNADTQYF	TGTGCCAGCAGCCCAGACGGGAACGCAGATACGCAGTATTTT
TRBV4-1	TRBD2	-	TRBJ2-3	CASSQDGGGGYTDTQYF	TGCGCCAGCAGCCAAGATGGTGGCGGGGGATACACAGATACGCAGTATTTT
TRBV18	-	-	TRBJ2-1	CASSRSYNEQFF	TGTGCCAGCTCACGTAGTTACAATGAGCAGTTCTTC
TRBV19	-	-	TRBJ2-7	CASSSQRGGSAEQYF	TGTGCCAGTAGTTCCCAGCGTGGAGGGTCTGCCGAGCAGTACTTC
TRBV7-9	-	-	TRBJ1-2	CASSPFMPLLDGYTF	TGTGCCAGCAGCCCGTTTATGCCACTATTGGATGGCTACACCTTC